The source of this TCR beta chain is a study of technical replicates of blood from several donors. This CDR3 spans 13 amino acids. Per the germline V gene, CDR1 is SGHVS and CDR2 is FNYEAQ. Between the trimmed V and J ends, which lost 3 bases and 1 base, there was a span of 6 bases. Generated by immunoSEQ multiplex PCR, the TCRdb table keeps only in-frame clones and is missing some. The table shows about 73,000 clones, with 90% occurring only once. The source material was PBMCs. The sequence came from a human donor in good health. Some clones in this sample may be carry-over from other donors' samples. This sequence joins TRBV7-6 and TRBJ2-5; perhaps TRBD2 as D (5 bases). The CDR3 here is CASSLRVQETQYF. Here the CDR3 DNA reads TGTGCCAGCAGCTTGAGGGTCCAAGAGACCCAGTACTTC.